The 12 T cell receptor beta chains below were found in one sample sequenced in a study of blood T cell repertoires in COVID-19. Only in-frame clones appear in the TCRdb table, and some are missing; sequencing was by immunoSEQ multiplex PCR. The repertoire holds hundreds of thousands of clones, with approximately 80% as singletons. Sequenced input: peripheral blood. The source is a woman between 40 and 50 years old with active or convalescent COVID-19.

About this clone itself: This sample also contains other DNA sequences that code for the same CDR3. The rearrangement joins TRBV30 to TRBJ1-2; D gene unclear. This CDR3 is 13 amino acids long. V gave up 0 bases and J gave up 5 bases, with 10 bases separating them. The germline V gene encodes CDR1 GTSNPN and CDR2 SVGIG (reference sequence). This CDR3 is CAWSVRRDYGYTF. The CDR3 DNA follows: TGTGCCTGGAGTGTACGTCGGGATTATGGCTACACCTTC.

There are a few counts of this clone. The V gene is TRBV6-4, the J gene TRBJ2-1; 9 bases are shared with TRBD1. The CDR3 consists of 15 residues. Germline assignment: CDR1 MRHNA and CDR2 SNTAGT. Losses at the gene ends were 8 bases for V and 7 bases for J; bases not matched to a gene: 12. In DNA form, the CDR3 reads TGTGCCAGCTCGCGGAGGACAGGGGAGGGAAATGAGCAGTTCTTC. It yields the protein CASSRRTGEGNEQFF.

The chain has TRBV3-1 (or the pseudogene TRBV3-2) and TRBJ2-3; D possibly corresponds to TRBD1 (6 bases). Germline V gene lookup returns CDR1 LGHDT and CDR2 YNNKEL (reference sequence). The CDR3 length is 14 residues. V was cut by 4 bases and J by 2 bases, with 10 bases left in between. The CDR3 sequence: CASSRQDFTDTQYF. DNA of the CDR3: TGTGCCAGCAGCCGACAGGACTTCACAGATACGCAGTATTTT.

With regard to this clone: Distinct nucleotide sequences in the sample also encode this CDR3. The chain carries TRBV10-2 and TRBJ2-5; no firm D call. Per the germline V gene, CDR1 is WSHSY and CDR2 is SAAADI. This CDR3 region has 15 residues. The V gene lost 3 bases and the J gene lost 2 bases, with 13 bases spanning the gap. The CDR3 nucleotides are TGCGCCAGCAGTGATCCCCACAGAAATCAAGAGACCCAGTACTTC. It specifies CASSDPHRNQETQYF.

This clone was counted between two and nine times. This chain links TRBV10-2 with TRBJ1-5; TRBD1 matches 7 bases. CDR3 size: 15 residues. From germline, CDR1 is WSHSY and CDR2 SAAADI. V lost 6 bases and J lost 4; bases outside the gene matches: 9. As DNA, the CDR3 is TGCGCCAGCAGACCCCCCGGGACAGAAAATCAGCCCCAGCATTTT. Translating gives CASRPPGTENQPQHF.

The chain links TRBV5-4 to TRBJ2-7; D call uncertain. The CDR3 runs 12 residues. The V and J ends lost 3 bases and 0 bases respectively, with 4 bases between them. Germline V gene data show CDR1 as SGHNT and CDR2 as YYREEE (reference sequence). The CDR3 reads CASSSSSYEQYF. The CDR3 nucleotides read TGTGCCAGCAGCTCTAGCTCCTACGAGCAGTACTTC. Full variable domain (remainder filled in from reference TRBV5-4 and TRBJ2-7): ETGVTQSPTHLIKTRGQQVTLRCSSQSGHNTVSWYQQALGQGPQFIFQYYREEENGRGNFPPRFSGLQFPNYSSELNVNALELDDSALYLCASSSSSYEQYFGPGTRLTVT.

This chain uses TRBV30 with TRBJ1-6; D perhaps matches TRBD1 (5 bases). The germline gives CDR1 GTSNPN, CDR2 SVGIG (reference sequence). The CDR3 is made up of 14 amino acids. V shed 0 bases and J shed 7 bases, with 10 bases lying between them. CDR3: CAWSVGGGNSPLHF. The DNA for the CDR3 is TGTGCCTGGAGTGTGGGGGGAGGCAATTCACCCCTCCACTTT.

The V and J genes are TRBV30 and TRBJ2-1; tentative D call: TRBD2 (6 bases). Deletions cut 2 bases from V and 3 bases from J, with 11 bases between. CDR1 is GTSNPN, CDR2 SVGIG, per germline (reference sequence). This CDR3 comprises 14 residues. CDR3 sequence (DNA): TGTGCCTGGAGTCAGTGGGGGGACTACAATGAGCAGTTCTTC. As protein: CAWSQWGDYNEQFF.

This clone was found once. The chain uses TRBV21-1 and TRBJ2-2; TRBD1 was called by the table and not checked on the DNA. TRBV21-1 is recorded as a pseudogene. This CDR3 has 15 residues. CDR3 coding DNA: TGTGCCAGCAGCAAAGGTACAGGGACCACCGGGGAGCTGTTTTTT. Its protein product is CASSKGTGTTGELFF.

The gene calls are TRBV2 and TRBJ2-7; perhaps TRBD2 as D (6 bases). CDR3 length: 15 residues. Germline lookup yields CDR1 SNHLY and CDR2 FYNNEI. Trimming pared 6 bases from V and 7 bases from J, leaving 22 bases between. The CDR3 region is CASRKDRLGQPEQYF. CDR3 nucleotides: TGTGCCAGCAGAAAGGATAGACTAGGGCAGCCAGAGCAGTACTTC.

This clone was counted a single time. The chain is built from TRBV6-1 and TRBJ1-5, with TRBD1 identical over 12 bases. CDR1 MNHNS and CDR2 SASEGT come from the germline V gene. CDR3 length equals 15 residues. With 3 bases clipped from V and 6 bases from J, the junction kept 3 bases outside the gene matches. CDR3 sequence reads: CASSEGQGAGQPQHF. The CDR3 nucleotides are TGTGCCAGCAGTGAGGGACAGGGGGCAGGTCAGCCCCAGCATTTT.

This chain joins TRBV6-5 and TRBJ1-1, with TRBD1 identical over 7 bases. The length of the CDR3 is 14 residues. Trimming took 5 bases from V and 1 from J; bases not matched to a gene: 4. CDR1 is MNHEY, CDR2 SVGAGI, per germline. The CDR3 spells CASSRTGPNTEAFF. CDR3 nucleotides: TGTGCCAGCAGTCGGACAGGTCCGAACACTGAAGCTTTCTTT.